One sample yielded the 14 T cell receptor beta chains listed below, sequenced in a study of T cell responses to AZD1222 COVID-19 vaccine (dated by TCRdb to the early 2020s). What the time point label conveys for this sample: baseline before first vaccination. The library was prepared using the immunoSEQ multiplex PCR assay. Sourced from immuneACCESS, this table was stored by TCRdb with only in-frame sequences that have V and J called. A share of the clones is absent; for the studies checked, an unresolved V gene accounts for under half, and the remainder has no known explanation. In all, the sample holds around 120,000 clones, and 88% of those were seen once. The leading ten clones occupy roughly 2.4% of the sample. The sample here was peripheral blood, taken on day 0 of AZD1222 vaccination. The origin of the receptors is an adult in good health.

The chain uses TRBV3-1 (or the pseudogene TRBV3-2) and TRBJ2-3; tentative D call: TRBD2 (6 bases). V shed 0 bases and J shed 0 bases, with 13 bases lying between them. Germline lookup yields CDR1 LGHDT and CDR2 YNNKEL (reference sequence). This CDR3 is 17 amino acids long. The CDR3 DNA reads TGTGCCAGCAGCCAAGATCGGGTCGGGACTAGCACAGATACGCAGTATTTT. It encodes CASSQDRVGTSTDTQYF.

The chain is built from TRBV28 and TRBJ2-7; D assignment may be TRBD1 or TRBD2 (5 bases each). V was shortened by 2 bases and J by 2 bases, with 13 bases between the two germline ends. The CDR3 contains 15 residues. Germline V gene data show CDR1 as MDHEN and CDR2 as SYDVKM. The CDR3 reads CASSLRRQGTYEQYF. In DNA, the CDR3 is TGTGCCAGCAGTTTAAGGAGGCAGGGAACCTACGAGCAGTACTTC. Using reference TRBV28 and TRBJ2-7 for the parts outside the CDR3, the full variable domain is DVKVTQSSRYLVKRTGEKVFLECVQDMDHENMFWYRQDPGLGLRLIYFSYDVKMKEKGDIPEGYSVSREKKERFSLILESASTNQTSMYLCASSLRRQGTYEQYFGPGTRLTVT.

CDR3 in DNA: TGCACCAGCAGCCACCCCCCTACGATGGGATGCAAAAACATTCAGTACTTC. Its protein product is CTSSHPPTMGCKNIQYF. This chain links TRBV1 with TRBJ2-4. TRBV1 is tagged as a pseudogene. This CDR3 has 17 residues.

The chain joins TRBV28 to TRBJ1-5; TRBD1 agrees at 8 bases. CDR3 size: 14 residues. Trimming removed 6 bases from V and 4 bases from J; junction bases left unmatched: 5. Germline V gene lookup returns CDR1 MDHEN and CDR2 SYDVKM. CDR3 sequence reads: CASSRQGTNQPQHF. The CDR3 region has the DNA TGTGCCAGCAGCCGACAGGGGACGAATCAGCCCCAGCATTTT.

The chain is built from TRBV21-1 and TRBJ1-1; TRBD1 is the table's D call, not checked against the DNA. TRBV21-1 is assigned pseudogene status. The CDR3 is 18 residues long. This CDR3 reads CASSKKSQGEPLNTEAFF. The CDR3 coding sequence is TGTGCCAGCAGCAAAAAGAGTCAGGGGGAACCTTTGAACACTGAAGCTTTCTTT.

This rearrangement joins TRBV7-8 to TRBJ1-5; D remains unclear. The germline V and J ends were trimmed by 7 bases and 5 bases, with 12 bases remaining between them. The CDR3 covers 13 residues. Germline loops: CDR1 SGHVS, CDR2 FQNEAQ. CDR3 sequence (DNA): TGTGCCAGCACCGACGAATGGGATCAGCCCCAGCATTTT. This encodes CASTDEWDQPQHF.

This rearrangement joins TRBV27 to TRBJ1-4; D is uncertain. V lost 2 bases, J lost 3 bases, and 10 bases lay in between. This CDR3 comprises 15 residues. Germline CDR1 MNHEY, CDR2 SMNVEV (reference sequence). This chain's CDR3 is CASSLDPRPNEKLFF. CDR3 in DNA: TGTGCCAGCAGTTTAGATCCGCGGCCTAATGAAAAACTGTTTTTT. Supplemented by reference TRBV27 and TRBJ1-4, the full variable domain reads EAQVTQNPRYLITVTGKKLTVTCSQNMNHEYMSWYRQDPGLGLRQIYYSMNVEVTDKGDVPEGYKVSRKEKRNFPLILESPSPNQTSLYFCASSLDPRPNEKLFFGSGTQLSVL.

J is TRBJ1-2 and V is TRBV7-9; D remains unclear. The CDR3 totals 12 residues. The germline V gene has CDR1 SEHNR and CDR2 FQNEAQ (reference sequence). V was pared by 0 bases and J by 8 bases, with 7 bases between. The CDR3 is CASSLAAGGYTF. CDR3 nucleotide sequence: TGTGCCAGCAGCTTAGCGGCGGGCGGCTACACCTTC. Full variable domain (outside the CDR3, taken from reference TRBV7-9 and TRBJ1-2): DTGVSQNPRHKITKRGQNVTFRCDPISEHNRLYWYRQTLGQGPEFLTYFQNEAQLEKSRLLSDRFSAERPKGSFSTLEIQRTEQGDSAMYLCASSLAAGGYTFGSGTRLTVV.

This clone was observed a handful of times. The chain combines TRBV28 with TRBJ1-6, with TRBD1 matching 7 bases. V shed 6 bases, J shed 13 bases, and the junction held 12 bases outside the gene matches. CDR1 is MDHEN and CDR2 is SYDVKM in the germline V gene. The CDR3 is made up of 14 amino acids. The CDR3 region has the DNA TGTGCCAGCAGCCCACCGGGACAGCTACCTCCCCTCCACTTT. It encodes CASSPPGQLPPLHF.

This clone was found once. Other DNA sequences of this sample code for an identical CDR3. The CDR3 loop is CASSIGESYEQYF. The CDR3 region has the DNA TGTGCCAGTAGTATTGGAGAGTCCTACGAGCAGTACTTC. The chain is built from TRBV19 and TRBJ2-7, with D hard to call. Germline lookup yields CDR1 LNHDA and CDR2 SQIVND (reference sequence). The germline V and J ends were trimmed by 3 bases and 1 base, with 7 bases remaining between them. The CDR3 sequence is 13 residues long.

The chain uses TRBV19 and TRBJ1-5; TRBD1 is a possible D gene (6 bases). V was cut by 7 bases and J by 5 bases, with 18 bases left in between. The germline gives CDR1 LNHDA, CDR2 SQIVND (reference sequence). This CDR3 comprises 15 residues. CDR3 protein: CASTPGRGQDQPQHF. The CDR3 DNA sequence: TGTGCCAGTACCCCAGGCCGGGGGCAGGATCAGCCCCAGCATTTT.

This chain joins TRBV2 and TRBJ1-2; a weak D match, TRBD1 (5 bases). Trimming took 9 bases from V and 0 from J, leaving 11 bases between them. Germline V gene data show CDR1 as SNHLY and CDR2 as FYNNEI. The CDR3 totals 13 residues. This CDR3 reads CARRGTANYGYTF. The CDR3 bases are TGTGCCAGGAGGGGAACGGCTAACTATGGCTACACCTTC.

This chain joins TRBV3-1 (or the pseudogene TRBV3-2) and TRBJ1-6, with 9 bases lining up with TRBD1. V dropped 4 bases and J dropped 5; count of bases not matched to a gene: 6. Germline lookup yields CDR1 LGHDT and CDR2 YNNKEL (reference sequence). The CDR3 is 16 amino acids. In DNA, the CDR3 is TGTGCCAGCAGCCCCCGGGACAGGGCCCATAATTCACCCCTCCACTTT. This gives the protein CASSPRDRAHNSPLHF.

The chain combines TRBV11-1 with TRBJ1-2; D is perhaps TRBD1 (5 bases). The CDR3 consists of 14 residues. V was shortened by 5 bases and J by 2 bases, with 12 bases between the two germline ends. CDR1 is SGHAT and CDR2 is FQDESV in the germline V gene (reference sequence). The chain's CDR3 is CASSPGTPNYGYTF. CDR3 bases: TGTGCCAGCAGCCCAGGGACTCCCAACTATGGCTACACCTTC.